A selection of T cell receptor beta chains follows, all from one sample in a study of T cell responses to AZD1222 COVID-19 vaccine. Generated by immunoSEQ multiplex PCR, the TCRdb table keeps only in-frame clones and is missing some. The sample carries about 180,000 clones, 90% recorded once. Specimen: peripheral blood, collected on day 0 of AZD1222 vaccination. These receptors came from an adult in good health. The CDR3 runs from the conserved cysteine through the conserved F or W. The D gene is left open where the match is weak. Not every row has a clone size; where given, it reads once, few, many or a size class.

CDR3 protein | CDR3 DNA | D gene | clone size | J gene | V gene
CASSPGIGGQPQHF | TGTGCCAGCAGCCCCGGCATAGGGGGCCAGCCCCAGCATTTT | TRBD1 | NA | TRBJ1-5 | TRBV7-9
CASSFRSMTSEAFF | TGTGCCAGCAGTTTTCGTTCCATGACTTCTGAAGCTTTCTTT | NA | NA | TRBJ1-1 | TRBV6-2/TRBV6-3
CASSSPGGTQYF | TGTGCCAGCAGCTCTCCGGGGGGGACCCAGTACTTC | TRBD2 | NA | TRBJ2-5 | TRBV7-3
CASSLEGAGGHSNQPQHF | TGTGCCAGCAGCTTAGAGGGGGCAGGGGGTCATAGCAATCAGCCCCAGCATTTT | TRBD1 | NA | TRBJ1-5 | TRBV7-6
CASSLGAPNSYNSPLHF | TGTGCCAGCAGCTTAGGGGCGCCAAACTCCTATAATTCACCCCTCCACTTT | NA | NA | TRBJ1-6 | TRBV11-2
CASSHGAPPAGEYEQYF | TGCGCCAGCAGCCACGGGGCTCCCCCAGCGGGGGAGTACGAGCAGTACTTC | TRBD2 | NA | TRBJ2-7 | TRBV4-3
CASSQEPGVGTGELFF | TGCGCCAGCAGCCAAGAGCCGGGAGTCGGGACCGGGGAGCTGTTTTTT | NA | NA | TRBJ2-2 | TRBV4-3
CAISGPRNTEAFF | TGTGCCATCAGTGGACCAAGGAACACTGAAGCTTTCTTT | NA | NA | TRBJ1-1 | TRBV10-3
CASSYGGAFTDTQYF | TGTGCCAGCAGTTACGGCGGGGCCTTCACAGATACGCAGTATTTT | NA | NA | TRBJ2-3 | TRBV6-5
CASSPLAKRLHEQFF | TGTGCCAGCAGCCCACTGGCTAAACGCCTCCATGAGCAGTTCTTC | NA | NA | TRBJ2-1 | TRBV7-3
CASSPDQRLAGWNTGELFF | TGTGCCAGCAGCCCAGATCAGCGACTAGCGGGGTGGAACACCGGGGAGCTGTTTTTT | TRBD2 | NA | TRBJ2-2 | TRBV13
CASSYFPGDYGYTF | TGTGCCAGCAGTTACTTTCCCGGAGACTATGGCTACACCTTC | NA | NA | TRBJ1-2 | TRBV6-5
CASSLGSSGANVLTF | TGTGCCAGCAGTTTGGGGAGCTCTGGGGCCAACGTCCTGACTTTC | NA | NA | TRBJ2-6 | TRBV28
CATSGAGLNTEAFF | TGTGCCACCAGCGGGGCAGGCCTGAACACTGAAGCTTTCTTT | NA | NA | TRBJ1-1 | TRBV15
CASSSIGTKQYF | TGTGCCAGCAGCTCGATCGGGACCAAGCAGTACTTC | NA | NA | TRBJ2-7 | TRBV7-3
CASSWGTAASTDTQYF | TGCGCCAGCAGCTGGGGGACAGCGGCTAGCACAGATACGCAGTATTTT | TRBD1 | NA | TRBJ2-3 | TRBV5-1
CASSQEGRNTEAFF | TGCGCCAGCAGCCAAGAAGGCAGGAACACTGAAGCTTTCTTT | NA | NA | TRBJ1-1 | TRBV4-1
CASTQSKEPATF | TGTGCCAGCACCCAATCAAAGGAGCCTGCCACCTTC | NA | NA | TRBJ1-2 | TRBV28
CASALGAGPSQPQHF | TGTGCCAGCGCCCTAGGCGCAGGACCAAGTCAGCCCCAGCATTTT | NA | NA | TRBJ1-5 | TRBV3-1/TRBV3-2
CASSQDHGTIETDTQYF | TGTGCCAGCAGCCAAGACCACGGGACCATCGAGACAGATACGCAGTATTTT | NA | NA | TRBJ2-3 | TRBV14
CATSRDPWYRIDATNEKLFF | TGTGCCACCAGCAGAGATCCCTGGTACAGAATCGATGCAACTAATGAAAAACTGTTTTTT | NA | NA | TRBJ1-4 | TRBV15
CASSLAQFSPGTGDPGNTIYF | TGTGCCAGCAGCTTAGCGCAATTTTCGCCCGGGACAGGGGATCCAGGAAACACCATATATTTT | TRBD1 | NA | TRBJ1-3 | TRBV7-2
CASSPLSGPNIYGYTF | TGTGCCAGCAGCCCACTTTCGGGACCGAATATCTATGGCTACACCTTC | NA | NA | TRBJ1-2 | TRBV3-1/TRBV3-2
CASSSQGSYNEQFF | TGTGCCAGCAGTTCCCAAGGCTCCTACAATGAGCAGTTCTTC | NA | NA | TRBJ2-1 | TRBV6-6
CASSQSARQGTEAFF | TGCGCCAGCAGCCAATCTGCCCGACAGGGGACTGAAGCTTTCTTT | TRBD1 | NA | TRBJ1-1 | TRBV4-3
CASRLTETKPYGYTF | TGTGCCAGCAGACTGACAGAAACAAAACCTTATGGCTACACCTTC | NA | NA | TRBJ1-2 | TRBV6-5
CASSWAGGQVLETQYF | TGTGCCAGCAGCTGGGCCGGGGGACAGGTATTAGAGACCCAGTACTTC | TRBD1 | NA | TRBJ2-5 | TRBV7-9
CASSLGYQETQYF | TGTGCCAGCAGCTTAGGGTACCAAGAGACCCAGTACTTC | NA | NA | TRBJ2-5 | TRBV7-3
CASSWRVLSGPQHF | TGTGCCAGCAGTTGGAGGGTCCTCAGCGGGCCCCAGCATTTT | NA | NA | TRBJ1-5 | TRBV6-2/TRBV6-3
CASSYDRANTEAFF | TGTGCCAGCAGTTACGACAGGGCGAACACTGAAGCTTTCTTT | TRBD1 | once | TRBJ1-1 | TRBV6-6
CASSLIVAGELFF | TGCGCCAGCAGCTTGATCGTGGCCGGGGAGCTGTTTTTT | NA | NA | TRBJ2-2 | TRBV5-1
CASSASGTGSRGYTF | TGTGCCAGCAGTGCCTCTGGGACAGGGTCGCGTGGCTACACCTTC | TRBD1 | NA | TRBJ1-2 | TRBV6-6
CASSLDRASAFF | TGTGCCAGCAGTTTGGACAGGGCGTCAGCTTTCTTT | TRBD1 | NA | TRBJ1-1 | TRBV28
CASSASGVADTQYF | TGTGCCAGCAGTGCTAGCGGGGTAGCAGATACGCAGTATTTT | TRBD2 | NA | TRBJ2-3 | TRBV28
CASQFGLSTDTQYF | TGTGCCAGCCAATTCGGACTGAGCACAGATACGCAGTATTTT | NA | NA | TRBJ2-3 | TRBV6-5
CAISAVGDPAYEQYF | TGTGCCATCAGTGCCGTGGGGGACCCAGCCTACGAGCAGTACTTC | NA | NA | TRBJ2-7 | TRBV10-3
CASTSDRVWYGYTF | TGTGCCAGCACTTCGGACAGGGTTTGGTATGGCTACACCTTC | TRBD1 | NA | TRBJ1-2 | TRBV6-5
CASRHTSGAYEQYF | TGTGCCAGCAGACACACTAGCGGGGCTTACGAGCAGTACTTC | TRBD2 | NA | TRBJ2-7 | TRBV6-5
CASSLVGNRAQPQHF | TGTGCCAGCAGCTTAGTGGGAAACAGGGCCCAGCCCCAGCATTTT | NA | once | TRBJ1-5 | TRBV7-2
CASSISGQIKYQETQYF | TGTGCCAGCAGTATTTCGGGACAGATAAAGTACCAAGAGACCCAGTACTTC | TRBD1 | NA | TRBJ2-5 | TRBV28
CATSDYRGLVRELFF | TGTGCCACCAGTGATTACAGGGGGCTGGTACGGGAGCTGTTTTTT | TRBD1 | NA | TRBJ2-2 | TRBV24-1
CASSGWTGNEKLFF | TGCGCCAGCAGCGGGTGGACAGGGAATGAAAAACTGTTTTTT | TRBD1 | NA | TRBJ1-4 | TRBV4-1
CASSLVGTANTEAFF | TGTGCCAGCAGCTTGGTGGGGACAGCAAACACTGAAGCTTTCTTT | TRBD1 | NA | TRBJ1-1 | TRBV5-6
CASSEPPLSTPNEKLFF | TGTGCCAGCAGTGAGCCCCCTTTGTCCACACCTAATGAAAAACTGTTTTTT | NA | NA | TRBJ1-4 | TRBV6-1
CASERTGGNEKLFF | TGTGCCTCGGAACGGACAGGGGGTAATGAAAAACTGTTTTTT | TRBD1 | NA | TRBJ1-4 | TRBV30
CASSNRGQFTDTQYF | TGTGCCAGCAGTAACAGGGGGCAGTTCACAGATACGCAGTATTTT | TRBD1 | NA | TRBJ2-3 | TRBV7-3
CATSVGVTDQETQYF | TGTGCCACCAGTGTTGGGGTGACTGACCAAGAGACCCAGTACTTC | NA | NA | TRBJ2-5 | TRBV24-1
CAWSVRDRARGTEAFF | TGTGCCTGGAGTGTACGGGACAGGGCGAGGGGCACTGAAGCTTTCTTT | TRBD1 | NA | TRBJ1-1 | TRBV30
CASSLEGVTEAFF | TGTGCCAGCAGCTTGGAGGGAGTCACTGAAGCTTTCTTT | NA | few | TRBJ1-1 | TRBV7-2
CASSEKRRGADGYTF | TGCGCCAGCAGTGAGAAACGTCGGGGGGCGGATGGCTACACCTTC | NA | NA | TRBJ1-2 | TRBV10-1
CASSQERGGQETQYF | TGCGCCAGCAGCCAAGAGCGGGGGGGCCAAGAGACCCAGTACTTC | TRBD2 | medium-sized | TRBJ2-5 | TRBV4-3
CASSLGGQTNEQFF | TGTGCCAGCAGCTTAGGAGGGCAGACCAATGAGCAGTTCTTC | NA | NA | TRBJ2-1 | TRBV7-9
CASSLGGQALYGYTF | TGTGCCAGCAGTTTAGGGGGACAGGCTTTGTATGGCTACACCTTC | TRBD1 | NA | TRBJ1-2 | TRBV27
CASSKPENTEAFF | TGTGCCAGTAGTAAACCGGAGAACACTGAAGCTTTCTTT | NA | NA | TRBJ1-1 | TRBV19
CASSLAPGRQGTNTEAFF | TGTGCCAGCAGCTTAGCGCCGGGGCGACAGGGTACGAACACTGAAGCTTTCTTT | TRBD1 | NA | TRBJ1-1 | TRBV7-8